The 17 T cell receptor beta chains in this list originate from one sample, sequenced in a study of tumor-infiltrating lymphocytes in primary liver carcinoma (dated by TCRdb to between 2016 and 2019). Total RNA and DNA were co-extracted from about 20-30 mg of bulk tissue with the AllPrep DNA/RNA mini kit, without cell sorting. The listed sequencing device is Illumina HiSeq 2500. TCRbeta-specific cDNA was reverse-transcribed from roughly 500 ng total RNA using a constant-region primer and ProtoScript II reverse transcriptase. Construction of the TCRbeta libraries relied on three nested rounds of multiplex PCR, following a slightly modified ARM-PCR procedure. Multiplex TRBV1-TRBV30 forward primers and a Cbeta reverse primer were used in the first two PCR rounds, each of which was run for around 10 cycles. TCRdb's own reprocessing of the public reads used fastp at Q25 and MiXCR and kept productive beta chains. Records with the same CDR3 protein are collapsed into one entry carrying the most frequent genes and DNA. The sample profile shows fewer than 250,000 distinct CDR3 sequences; 85% of them were found once. The ten top clones hold 18% of the sample.

Sequencing was performed on tumor tissue from primary liver carcinoma. All receptors come from a man between 40 and 49 years old with primary liver carcinoma and hepatitis B virus infection.

In the case of this clonotype: A junction boundary mismatches the germline segment, possibly from a read error. The chain employs TRBV5-1 and TRBJ2-7, with a weak D call TRBD2 (5 bases). The CDR3 is 13 residues long. Germline CDR1 is SGHRS and CDR2 is YFSETQ. In nucleotides, the CDR3 is TGCGCCAACAGCTTGGACCCGGGGAACGAAGAATACTTC. Translating it yields CANSLDPGNEEYF.

This chain joins TRBV29-1 and TRBJ2-2; D may be TRBD2 (6 bases). The CDR3 is 15 amino acids. In germline, CDR1 is SQVTM, CDR2 ANQGSEA. Trimming took 8 bases from V and 5 from J, leaving 21 bases between them. CDR3 residues: CSIAGSVVRTGELFF. In nucleotides, the CDR3 is TGCAGCATTGCGGGGAGTGTGGTGCGAACCGGGGAGCTGTTTTTT.

Concerning this clonotype itself: Mismatch with germline at one junction end may stem from a read error. J is TRBJ2-7 and V is TRBV29-1; D is unclear. The CDR3 runs 12 residues. The germline V gene has CDR1 SQVTM and CDR2 ANQGSEA. Here the CDR3 DNA reads TGCAGCGCGGGTTGGGGTAATCACCAGCAATGCTTC. Residues: CSAGWGNHQQCF.

In the case of this clonotype: One end of the junction varies from germline; a read error may be responsible. The genes are TRBV11-1 and TRBJ2-1; no clear D gene. This CDR3 contains 13 residues. CDR1 and CDR2 from the germline V gene are SGHAT and FQDESV (reference sequence). Written as DNA, the CDR3 is TGTGTCAGCAGCCCTGGTGGTCCGATTGAACAGTTCTTC. Amino acid sequence: CVSSPGGPIEQFF. Full variable domain (outside the CDR3, taken from reference TRBV11-1 and TRBJ2-1): EAEVAQSPRYKITEKSQAVAFWCDPISGHATLYWYRQILGQGPELLVQFQDESVVDDSQLPKDRFSAERLKGVDSTLKIQPAELGDSAMYLCVSSPGGPIEQFFGPGTRLTVL.

For this clonotype: One end of the junction does not line up with germline, which may come from a read error. The chain joins TRBV5-4 to TRBJ1-2; 9 nucleotides agree with TRBD1. The germline gives CDR1 SGHNT, CDR2 YYREEE (reference sequence). CDR3 length: 15 amino acids. The CDR3 protein is CASSYPSGQGKGYSF. CDR3 DNA sequence: TGTGCCAGTAGCTACCCTTCGGGACAGGGAAAAGGCTACAGCTTC.

Concerning this clonotype: With a much larger clone just one base away, this may be a read error. This rearrangement joins TRBV28 to TRBJ1-1; 8 bases match TRBD1. The CDR3 is made up of 14 amino acids. Germline lookup yields CDR1 MDHEN and CDR2 SYDVKM. The CDR3 nucleotides read TGTGCCAGCAGTTTACGGGACAGGAACACTGAAGTTTTCTTT. Translating gives CASSLRDRNTEVFF.

A word on this clonotype: No conserved phenylalanine or tryptophan ends this CDR3, so it is likely a read error. It is unclear where the CDR3 begins or ends on the DNA, so no DNA is shown, and the CDR3 is as TCRdb lists it. The chain links TRBV29-1 to TRBJ2-7; TRBD2 is the table's D call and was not checked against the DNA. The CDR3 length is 14 residues, termini included. The germline CDR1 and CDR2 sequences are SQVTM and ANQGSEA. CDR3 sequence: CSVRTSGRCHEQYY.

A note on this clonotype: An end of the junction differs from the germline gene, which may be a read error. The chain combines TRBV28 with TRBJ2-7; a weak D match, TRBD2 (6 bases). Germline assignment: CDR1 MDHEN and CDR2 SYDVKM. The CDR3 totals 16 residues. CDR3 in DNA: TGTGCCAGCAGTTCCTCTGGGACTCCCAGGGCGCCCGAGCACTACTTC. It is translated as CASSSSGTPRAPEHYF.

Worth noting for this clonotype: One end of the junction varies from germline; a read error may be responsible. The V gene is TRBV12-3 or TRBV12-4, the J gene TRBJ1-4; unclear D gene. This CDR3 region has 14 residues. The CDR3 bases are TGTGCTAGCAGTTTAAGTGGGGTTAGTGAAAAACTGTTTTTT. Its translation is CASSLSGVSEKLFF.

With respect to this clonotype: At one end, the junction sequence differs from germline, possibly due to a read error. The J gene is TRBJ2-5, the V gene TRBV6-1; possibly TRBD1 for D (5 bases). The CDR3 covers 13 residues. Germline V gene lookup returns CDR1 MNHNS and CDR2 SASEGT. The CDR3 DNA is TGTGTCAGCAGTCTAAGGGGTGCAGAGACTCAGTACTTC. Residues: CVSSLRGAETQYF.

This clonotype was counted at least ten times. The CDR3 DNA is TGCGCCAGCAGCGAAGGGGGGACTTCTAATGAAAAACTGTTTTTT. Translation gives CASSEGGTSNEKLFF. The chain couples TRBV4-1 to TRBJ1-4, with TRBD1 as a possible D gene (6 bases). Germline CDR1 is MGHRA and CDR2 is YSYEKL. There are 15 residues in the CDR3. Trimming took 5 bases from V and 3 from J, leaving 13 bases between them.

The chain uses TRBV2 and TRBJ2-1; TRBD1 aligns across 7 bases. The CDR3 has 15 residues. Looked up from germline, CDR1 is SNHLY and CDR2 is FYNNEI. Trimming removed 11 bases from V and 7 bases from J; junction bases left unmatched: 17. The CDR3 spells CASSTGTDPLNEQFF. CDR3 bases: TGTGCCTCCAGCACCGGGACAGACCCTTTGAATGAGCAGTTCTTC.

The rearrangement links TRBV29-1 to TRBJ2-1; 8 bases align to TRBD2. CDR3 length: 15 residues. V shed 3 bases, J shed 6 bases, and the junction held 10 bases outside the gene matches. CDR1 SQVTM and CDR2 ANQGSEA come from the germline V gene. The CDR3 region has the DNA TGCAGCGTTGAGCCTTCGCGGGAGGTCCGCAATGAGCAGTTCTTC. This codes for CSVEPSREVRNEQFF.

This clonotype was observed at least ten times. This chain uses TRBV5-6 with TRBJ2-7; 10 bases are shared with TRBD2. The length of the CDR3 is 13 residues. Germline lookup yields CDR1 SGHDT and CDR2 YYEEEE. With V trimmed by 2 bases and J by 5 bases, 1 base remained unmatched. The CDR3 sequence: CASSFLAGDEQYF. CDR3 DNA sequence: TGTGCCAGCAGCTTCCTAGCGGGAGACGAGCAGTACTTC.

As concerns this clonotype: Sequence at one end of the junction differs from germline and may be a read error. This rearrangement joins TRBV5-4 to TRBJ2-6, with 7 bases matching TRBD1. CDR3 length: 17 residues. Germline CDR1 reads SGHNT; CDR2 reads YYREEE (reference sequence). The CDR3 loop is CASSQGEGASGANVLTF. CDR3 DNA sequence: TGTGCTAGCAGTCAAGGAGAGGGGGCATCTGGGGCCAACGTCCTGACTTTC.

Of note for this clonotype: Since no conserved phenylalanine or tryptophan closes the CDR3, a read error is the likely cause. The rearrangement uses TRBV5-4 and TRBJ2-7; tentatively, D is TRBD1 or TRBD2 (6 bases each). The CDR3 has 13 amino acids. V lost 4 bases, J lost 7 bases, and 15 bases lay in between. Germline V CDR1 and CDR2: SGHNT, YYREEE (reference sequence). The CDR3 spells CASSPGGGGEQYS. CDR3 coding DNA: TGTGCCAGCAGCCCCGGCGGAGGGGGAGAGCAGTACTCC.

The chain is built from TRBV29-1 and TRBJ2-3; D is unclear. The CDR3 sequence is 13 residues long. Trimming pared 8 bases from V and 1 base from J, leaving 13 bases between. The V gene's germline CDR1 is SQVTM and CDR2 ANQGSEA. CDR3 loop: CSFRSTGTDTQYF. CDR3 nucleotides: TGCAGCTTCCGGTCAACTGGCACAGATACGCAGTATTTT.